Each of the 20 T cell receptor beta chains below was sequenced from the same sample in a study of human T cells and chemical hapten exposure. As to time point: patch test 1, 2 weeks after DPC sensitization. Treatment: therapeutic diphenylcyclopropenone sensitization with weekly scalp DPC. TCRdb itself ran the RACE reads through MiXCR, one entry per CDR3 protein. The table has over 65,000 distinct CDR3 sequences, 9.5% to 12% seen once. This specimen consisted of whole blood, obtained in connection with sensitization to the hapten diphenylcyclopropenone (DPC). These TCRs come from a woman in her fifties or sixties with alopecia areata. Some clones in this sample may be carry-over from other donors' samples.

This clonotype was seen ten or more times. The chain employs TRBV29-1 and TRBJ2-1; 7 positions match TRBD2. Unmatched junction bases numbered 11, after V lost 7 bases and J lost 8 bases. Germline CDR1 and CDR2: SQVTM and ANQGSEA. The CDR3 contains 13 residues. The CDR3 bases are TGCAGCGCCGCACGGACTAGAAGTGATGAGCAGTTCTTC. This encodes CSAARTRSDEQFF.

This clonotype was found a few times. This rearrangement joins TRBV5-1 to TRBJ2-2, with 9 bases identical to TRBD1. After removal of 4 bases from V and 4 bases from J, the junction contained 11 bases not matched to a gene. Germline CDR1 and CDR2: SGHRS and YFSETQ. This CDR3 is 17 amino acids long. CDR3 nucleotides: TGCGCCAGCAGCAGAAATTCCGGGACAGGGTCCACCGGGGAGCTGTTTTTT. This codes for CASSRNSGTGSTGELFF.

This clonotype has only a few counts. The genes are TRBV28 and TRBJ1-2; D possibly corresponds to TRBD1 (6 bases). The CDR3 has 11 amino acids. Per the germline V gene, CDR1 is MDHEN and CDR2 is SYDVKM. The CDR3, as DNA: TGTGTTGCGCAGGGGAACTATGGCTACACCTTC. It encodes CVAQGNYGYTF.

This clonotype was recorded a few times. The J gene is TRBJ2-3, the V gene TRBV7-2, with 8 bases that match TRBD2. V lost 1 base to trimming and J lost 3 bases; unmatched junction nucleotides: 6. There are 16 residues in the CDR3. Per the germline V gene, CDR1 is SGHTA and CDR2 is FQGNSA. CDR3: CASSLESGSGTDTQYF. As DNA, the CDR3 is TGTGCCAGCAGCTTAGAGAGCGGGAGCGGGACAGATACGCAGTATTTT.

The CDR3 sequence is CASSQEVGVNSYEQYF. The CDR3 DNA sequence: TGTGCCAGCAGCCAAGAAGTCGGGGTCAACTCCTACGAGCAGTACTTC. This chain connects TRBV3-1 to TRBJ2-7; tentative D call: TRBD2 (5 bases). Trimming left V 0 bases short and J 0 bases short, with 12 bases between. The CDR3 spans 16 residues. CDR1 and CDR2 from the germline V gene are LGHDT and YNNKEL (reference sequence).

This rearrangement joins TRBV18 to TRBJ2-7, with a tentative D call TRBD1 (5 bases). This CDR3 is built from 14 residues. Germline-derived CDR1 and CDR2 are KGHSH and LQKENI. Trimming removed 3 bases from V and 6 bases from J, with 15 bases in between. CDR3 coding DNA: TGTGCCAGCTCACCCCGGGTAGAAGGGGCCGAGCAGTACTTC. Its translation is CASSPRVEGAEQYF.

This clonotype was seen only a few times. This chain links TRBV7-2 with TRBJ2-1; no firm D call. V was trimmed by 3 bases and J by 7 bases, leaving 7 bases between them. Per the germline V gene, CDR1 is SGHTA and CDR2 is FQGNSA. This CDR3 region has 12 residues. CDR3 protein: CASSFSANEQFF. CDR3 nucleotide sequence: TGTGCCAGCAGCTTTTCCGCGAATGAGCAGTTCTTC. Using reference TRBV7-2 and TRBJ2-1 for the parts outside the CDR3, the full variable domain is GAGVSQSPSNKVTEKGKDVELRCDPISGHTALYWYRQSLGQGLEFLIYFQGNSAPDKSGLPSDRFSAERTGGSVSTLTIQRTQQEDSAVYLCASSFSANEQFFGPGTRLTVL.

The J gene is TRBJ1-1, the V gene TRBV30, with TRBD1 matching 8 bases. This CDR3 region has 17 residues. The germline CDR1 and CDR2 sequences are GTSNPN and SVGIG (reference sequence). V shed 0 bases and J 1 base; nucleotides not matched to a gene: 10. In DNA form, the CDR3 reads TGTGCCTGGAGTGTATTCGGCCCAGGGGGCCGGAACACTGAAGCTTTCTTT. This encodes CAWSVFGPGGRNTEAFF.

The V call is TRBV20-1, the J call TRBJ2-4; 10 nucleotides agree with TRBD2. Germline V gives CDR1 DFQATT, CDR2 SNEGSKA (reference sequence). CDR3 length equals 15 residues. The V and J ends lost 1 base and 6 bases, in that order; junction bases with no gene match: 6. The CDR3 reads CSARGSGGAGNIQYF. The CDR3 coding sequence is TGCAGTGCTAGAGGAAGCGGGGGGGCCGGAAACATTCAGTACTTC.

This clonotype showed up many times. The chain uses TRBV9 and TRBJ2-1, with D possibly TRBD2 on 6 matching bases. Looked up from germline, CDR1 is SGDLS and CDR2 is YYNGEE. The length of the CDR3 is 17 residues. The V end lost 0 bases, the J end lost 0 bases, and 13 bases lay between the germline ends. The CDR3 loop reads CASSVGVSGNSYNEQFF. As DNA, the CDR3 is TGTGCCAGCAGCGTAGGGGTTAGCGGAAACTCCTACAATGAGCAGTTCTTC.

V usage is TRBV20-1 and J usage is TRBJ1-1, with D hard to call. The CDR3 spans 14 residues. The V end was cut by 1 base, the J end by 4 bases, with 13 bases between. Looked up from germline, CDR1 is DFQATT and CDR2 is SNEGSKA (reference sequence). The chain's CDR3 is CSARALGGITEAFF. CDR3 coding DNA: TGCAGTGCTAGAGCCTTAGGAGGTATCACTGAAGCTTTCTTT.

The rearrangement links TRBV12-3 or TRBV12-4 to TRBJ2-7; 12 bases are a match to TRBD2. Trimming cost V 3 bases and J 0 bases; bases outside gene matches: 3. CDR3 length equals 16 residues. This CDR3 is CASSFPSGRASYEQYF. The CDR3 nucleotides are TGTGCCAGCAGTTTCCCTAGCGGGAGGGCCTCCTACGAGCAGTACTTC.

The chain recombines TRBV27 with TRBJ1-2; 7 nucleotides agree with TRBD1. Germline V gene lookup returns CDR1 MNHEY and CDR2 SMNVEV (reference sequence). V gave up 7 bases and J gave up 4 bases; unmatched junction bases: 12. The CDR3 loop spans 15 amino acids. The CDR3 reads CASKKTGTRFYGYTF. The CDR3 region has the DNA TGTGCCAGCAAAAAGACAGGGACACGTTTCTATGGCTACACCTTC.

This clonotype was seen only a few times. J is TRBJ1-6 and V is TRBV4-3; D is ambiguous. Per the germline V gene, CDR1 is LGHNA and CDR2 is YSLEER. The CDR3 is made up of 15 amino acids. V lost 0 bases and J 7 bases, leaving 10 bases between the germline ends. The CDR3 is CASSQDWQLNSPLHF. In nucleotides, the CDR3 is TGCGCCAGCAGCCAAGATTGGCAGTTAAATTCACCCCTCCACTTT.

This sequence joins TRBV7-2 and TRBJ2-2; 8 bases line up with TRBD1. Trimming removed 5 bases from V and 6 bases from J; junction bases left unmatched: 8. Germline-derived CDR1 and CDR2 are SGHTA and FQGNSA. There are 15 residues in the CDR3. The CDR3 region has the DNA TGTGCCAGCAGCCCCCAAACGGACAGGGCCGGGGAGCTGTTTTTT. Its translation is CASSPQTDRAGELFF.

J is TRBJ2-5 and V is TRBV20-1; TRBD1 matches 8 bases. Germline CDR1 and CDR2: DFQATT and SNEGSKA (reference sequence). CDR3 size: 14 residues. The trim removed 3 bases at V and 4 bases at J, leaving 7 bases unmatched. CDR3 in amino acids: CSASVQGAGETQYF. The CDR3 DNA reads TGCAGTGCTAGTGTTCAGGGGGCGGGAGAGACCCAGTACTTC.

V usage is TRBV6-2 or TRBV6-3 and J usage is TRBJ2-1, with D perhaps given as TRBD1 or TRBD2 (6 bases each). This CDR3 is built from 15 residues. V dropped 7 bases and J dropped 0 bases, with 13 bases sitting between them. The germline V gene encodes CDR1 MNHEY and CDR2 SVGEGT. The CDR3 DNA reads as TGTGCCAGCAAGTTAGGGGGGTCCTCCTACAATGAGCAGTTCTTC. It encodes CASKLGGSSYNEQFF.

The chain combines TRBV6-6 with TRBJ1-6; D gene ambiguous. The length of the CDR3 is 13 residues. In germline, CDR1 is MNHNY, CDR2 SVGAGI (reference sequence). The V gene lost 7 bases and the J gene lost 5 bases, with 9 bases spanning the gap. The CDR3 coding sequence is TGTGCCAGCAAGCCCAATAATAATTCACCCCTCCACTTT. Protein: CASKPNNNSPLHF.

In this sample, this clonotype turned up many times. This chain links TRBV14 with TRBJ1-1, with D perhaps matching TRBD1 (5 bases). The CDR3 is 14 residues long. Germline V gene sequence: CDR1 SGHDN, CDR2 FVKESK. V lost 0 bases to trimming and J lost 5 bases, with 10 bases between them. This CDR3 is CASSQDNRWTEAFF. The DNA for the CDR3 is TGTGCCAGCAGCCAAGATAACAGGTGGACTGAAGCTTTCTTT.

This clonotype was counted at least ten times. The J gene is TRBJ1-1, the V gene TRBV11-2; D gene unclear. V gave up 5 bases and J gave up 1 base, with 8 bases separating them. The germline gives CDR1 SGHAT, CDR2 FQNNGV. This CDR3 region has 13 residues. CDR3 residues: CASSTRGNTEAFF. CDR3 in DNA: TGTGCCAGCAGCACACGGGGGAACACTGAAGCTTTCTTT.